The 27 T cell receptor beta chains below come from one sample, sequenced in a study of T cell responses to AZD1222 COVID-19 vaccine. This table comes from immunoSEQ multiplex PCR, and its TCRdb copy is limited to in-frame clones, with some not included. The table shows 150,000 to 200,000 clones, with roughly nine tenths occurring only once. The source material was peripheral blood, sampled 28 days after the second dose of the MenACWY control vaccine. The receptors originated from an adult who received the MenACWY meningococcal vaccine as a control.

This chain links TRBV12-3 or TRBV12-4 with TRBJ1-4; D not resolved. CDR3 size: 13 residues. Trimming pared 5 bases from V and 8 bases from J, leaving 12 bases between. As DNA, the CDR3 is TGTGCCAGCAGTCTCGGACTCCAAGAAAAACTGTTTTTT. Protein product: CASSLGLQEKLFF.

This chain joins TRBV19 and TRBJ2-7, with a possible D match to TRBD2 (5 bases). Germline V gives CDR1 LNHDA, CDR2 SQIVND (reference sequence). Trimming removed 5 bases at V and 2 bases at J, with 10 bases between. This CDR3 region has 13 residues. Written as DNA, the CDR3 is TGTGCCAGTAGTCCCCGGGGAGCCTACGAGCAGTACTTC. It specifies CASSPRGAYEQYF.

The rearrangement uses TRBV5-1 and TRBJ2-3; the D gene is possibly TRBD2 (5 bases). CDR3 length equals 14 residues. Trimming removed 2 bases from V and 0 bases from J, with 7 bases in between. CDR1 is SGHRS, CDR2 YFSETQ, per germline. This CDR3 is CASSFERSTDTQYF. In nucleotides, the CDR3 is TGCGCCAGCAGCTTCGAGCGGAGCACAGATACGCAGTATTTT.

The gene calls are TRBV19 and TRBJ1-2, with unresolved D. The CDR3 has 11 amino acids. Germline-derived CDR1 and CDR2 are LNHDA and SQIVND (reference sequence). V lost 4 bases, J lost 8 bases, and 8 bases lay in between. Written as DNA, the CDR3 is TGTGCCAGTAGTACCCCCCTAGGCTACACCTTC. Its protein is CASSTPLGYTF.

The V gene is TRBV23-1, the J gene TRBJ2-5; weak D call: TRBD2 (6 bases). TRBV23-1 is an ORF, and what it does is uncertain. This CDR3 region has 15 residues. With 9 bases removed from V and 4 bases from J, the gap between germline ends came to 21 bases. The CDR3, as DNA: TGCGCCAGTCGCACGATCGGGGGAGTGGGAGAGACCCAGTACTTC. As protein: CASRTIGGVGETQYF.

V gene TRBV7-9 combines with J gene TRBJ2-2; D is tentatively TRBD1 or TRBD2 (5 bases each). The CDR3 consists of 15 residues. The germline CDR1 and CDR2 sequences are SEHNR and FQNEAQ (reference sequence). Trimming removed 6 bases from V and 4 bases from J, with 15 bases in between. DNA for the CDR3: TGTGCCAGCAGAACTGGGGGATGGACCACCGGGGAGCTGTTTTTT. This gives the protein CASRTGGWTTGELFF.

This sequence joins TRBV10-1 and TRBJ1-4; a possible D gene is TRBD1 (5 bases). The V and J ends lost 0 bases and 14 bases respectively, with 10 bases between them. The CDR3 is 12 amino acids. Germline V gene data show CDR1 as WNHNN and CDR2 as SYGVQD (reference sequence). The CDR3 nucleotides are TGCGCCAGCAGTGAGTCCGGGGGAAGGCTGTTTTTT. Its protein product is CASSESGGRLFF.

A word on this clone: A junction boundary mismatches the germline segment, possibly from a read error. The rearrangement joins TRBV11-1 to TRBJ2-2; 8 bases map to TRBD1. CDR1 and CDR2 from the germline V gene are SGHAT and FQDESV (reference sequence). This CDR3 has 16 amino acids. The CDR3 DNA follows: TGTGCCGGCAGAAGACAGGGGTCCGGCGCCACCGGGGAGCTGTTTTTT. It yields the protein CAGRRQGSGATGELFF.

The DNA of the CDR3 is TGTGCCAGCAGTTTTTGGGGAGGTGAGCAGTTCTTC. The encoded protein is CASSFWGGEQFF. The V and J genes are TRBV27 and TRBJ2-1, with a possible D match to TRBD2 (6 bases). Germline loops: CDR1 MNHEY, CDR2 SMNVEV (reference sequence). The V and J ends lost 3 bases and 9 bases respectively, with 9 bases between them. This CDR3 is built from 12 residues.

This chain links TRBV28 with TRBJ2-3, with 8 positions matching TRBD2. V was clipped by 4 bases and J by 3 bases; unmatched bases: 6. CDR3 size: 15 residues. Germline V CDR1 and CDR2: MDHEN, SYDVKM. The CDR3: CASSSQREPTDTQYF. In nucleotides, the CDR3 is TGTGCCAGCAGTTCTCAGCGGGAGCCGACAGATACGCAGTATTTT.

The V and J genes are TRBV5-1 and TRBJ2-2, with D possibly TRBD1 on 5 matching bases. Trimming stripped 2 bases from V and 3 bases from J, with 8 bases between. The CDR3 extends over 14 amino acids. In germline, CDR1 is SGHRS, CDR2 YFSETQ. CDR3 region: CASSFWGDTGELFF. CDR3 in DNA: TGCGCCAGCAGCTTCTGGGGCGACACCGGGGAGCTGTTTTTT.

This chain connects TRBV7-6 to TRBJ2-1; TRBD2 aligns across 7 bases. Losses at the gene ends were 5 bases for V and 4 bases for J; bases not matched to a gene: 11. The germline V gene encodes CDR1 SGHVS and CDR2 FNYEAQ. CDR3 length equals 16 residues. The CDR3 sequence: CASSRLAPDTYNEQFF. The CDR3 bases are TGTGCCAGCAGCCGACTAGCCCCCGACACTTACAATGAGCAGTTCTTC. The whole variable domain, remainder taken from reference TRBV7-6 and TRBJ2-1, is GAGVSQSPRYKVTKRGQDVALRCDPISGHVSLYWYRQALGQGPEFLTYFNYEAQQDKSGLPNDRFSAERPEGSISTLTIQRTEQRDSAMYRCASSRLAPDTYNEQFFGPGTRLTVL.

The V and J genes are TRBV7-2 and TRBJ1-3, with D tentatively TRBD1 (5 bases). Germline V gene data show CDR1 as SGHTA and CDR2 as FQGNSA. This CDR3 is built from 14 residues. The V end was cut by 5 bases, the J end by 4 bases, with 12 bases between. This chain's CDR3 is CASSPDWGGNTIYF. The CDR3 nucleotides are TGTGCCAGCAGCCCCGATTGGGGGGGAAACACCATATATTTT. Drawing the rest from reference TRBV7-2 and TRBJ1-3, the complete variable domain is GAGVSQSPSNKVTEKGKDVELRCDPISGHTALYWYRQSLGQGLEFLIYFQGNSAPDKSGLPSDRFSAERTGGSVSTLTIQRTQQEDSAVYLCASSPDWGGNTIYFGEGSWLTVV.

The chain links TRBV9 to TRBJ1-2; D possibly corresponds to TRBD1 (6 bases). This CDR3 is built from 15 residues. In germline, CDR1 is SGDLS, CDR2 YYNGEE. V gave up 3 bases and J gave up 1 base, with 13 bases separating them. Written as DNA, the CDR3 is TGTGCCAGCAGCGCCCGGACAGATATTAACTATGGCTACACCTTC. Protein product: CASSARTDINYGYTF.

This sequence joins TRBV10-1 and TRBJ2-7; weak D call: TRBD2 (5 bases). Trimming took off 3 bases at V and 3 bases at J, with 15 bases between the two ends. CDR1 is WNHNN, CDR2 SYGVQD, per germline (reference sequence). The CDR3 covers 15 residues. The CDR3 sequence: CASSDGGSRVYEQYF. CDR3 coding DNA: TGCGCCAGCAGTGATGGCGGGTCGAGGGTCTACGAGCAGTACTTC.

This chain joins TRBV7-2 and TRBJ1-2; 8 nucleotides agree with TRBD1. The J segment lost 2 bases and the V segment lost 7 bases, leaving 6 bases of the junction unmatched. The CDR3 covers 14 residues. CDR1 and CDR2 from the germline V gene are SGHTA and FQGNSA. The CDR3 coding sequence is TGTGCCAGCATCACCAGGGGGCGCAACTATGGCTACACCTTC. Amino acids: CASITRGRNYGYTF.

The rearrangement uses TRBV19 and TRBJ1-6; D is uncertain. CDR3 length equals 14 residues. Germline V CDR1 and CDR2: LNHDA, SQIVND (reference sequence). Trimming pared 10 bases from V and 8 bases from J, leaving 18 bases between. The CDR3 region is CATYRTQHDSPLHF. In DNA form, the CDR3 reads TGTGCCACTTACCGGACCCAGCACGATTCACCCCTCCACTTT.

CDR3 coding DNA: TGTGCCAGCAGCCGCACGACAGGGAGTGCCTACGAGCAGTACTTC. Translation gives CASSRTTGSAYEQYF. The V and J genes are TRBV6-5 and TRBJ2-7; 7 bases agree with TRBD1. This CDR3 is built from 15 residues. From germline, CDR1 is MNHEY and CDR2 SVGAGI. V was clipped by 6 bases and J by 2 bases; unmatched bases: 10.

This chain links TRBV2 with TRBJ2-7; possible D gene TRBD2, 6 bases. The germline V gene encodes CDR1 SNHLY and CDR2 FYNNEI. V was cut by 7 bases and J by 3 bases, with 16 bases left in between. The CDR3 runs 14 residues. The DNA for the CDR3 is TGTGCCAGCAAACGAGGGACTTCTATCTACGAGCAGTACTTC. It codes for CASKRGTSIYEQYF. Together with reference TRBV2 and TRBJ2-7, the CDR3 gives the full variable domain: EPEVTQTPSHQVTQMGQEVILRCVPISNHLYFYWYRQILGQKVEFLVSFYNNEISEKSEIFDDQFSVERPDGSNFTLKIRSTKLEDSAMYFCASKRGTSIYEQYFGPGTRLTVT.

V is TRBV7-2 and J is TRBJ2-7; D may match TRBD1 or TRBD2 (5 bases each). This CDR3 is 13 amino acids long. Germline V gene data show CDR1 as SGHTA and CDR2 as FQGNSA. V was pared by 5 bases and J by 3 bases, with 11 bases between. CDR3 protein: CASSRDQHYEQYF. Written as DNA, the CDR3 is TGTGCCAGCAGCCGGGACCAACACTACGAGCAGTACTTC.

The CDR3 coding sequence is TGTGCCAGCAGTGCGGTTAGGGGGTACGAGCAGTACTTC. Amino acids: CASSAVRGYEQYF. V and J are TRBV2 and TRBJ2-7; tentatively, D is TRBD1 (6 bases). The V gene's germline CDR1 is SNHLY and CDR2 FYNNEI. CDR3 size: 13 residues. Trimming removed 4 bases at V and 4 bases at J, with 11 bases between.

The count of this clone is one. The CDR3 spells CASSQARPGDGYTF. CDR3 sequence (DNA): TGTGCCAGCAGCCAAGCGAGGCCTGGAGATGGCTACACCTTC. The rearrangement links TRBV14 to TRBJ1-2; no clear D. This CDR3 region has 14 residues. The V end lost 1 base, the J end lost 6 bases, and 12 bases lay between the germline ends. CDR1 is SGHDN and CDR2 is FVKESK in the germline V gene.

CDR3 nucleotide sequence: TGTGCCAGCAGTCGTTCCGGGACAGGTGGATTGGTGGGTGAGCAGTTCTTC. Translated: CASSRSGTGGLVGEQFF. V and J are TRBV3-1 (or the pseudogene TRBV3-2) and TRBJ2-1, with TRBD1 matching 8 bases. Germline trimming cut 6 bases from V and 9 bases from J; bases unmatched to any gene: 19. CDR1 and CDR2 from the germline V gene are LGHDT and YNNKEL (reference sequence). The CDR3 covers 17 residues.

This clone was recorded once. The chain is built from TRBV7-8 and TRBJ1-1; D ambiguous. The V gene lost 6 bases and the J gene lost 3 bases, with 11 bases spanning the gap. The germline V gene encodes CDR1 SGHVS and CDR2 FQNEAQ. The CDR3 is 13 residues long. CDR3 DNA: TGTGCCAGCAGTTACTATTCCGACACTGAAGCTTTCTTT. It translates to CASSYYSDTEAFF. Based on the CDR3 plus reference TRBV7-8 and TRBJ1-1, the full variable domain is GAGVSQSPRYKVAKRGQDVALRCDPISGHVSLFWYQQALGQGPEFLTYFQNEAQLDKSGLPSDRFFAERPEGSVSTLKIQRTQQEDSAVYLCASSYYSDTEAFFGQGTRLTVV.

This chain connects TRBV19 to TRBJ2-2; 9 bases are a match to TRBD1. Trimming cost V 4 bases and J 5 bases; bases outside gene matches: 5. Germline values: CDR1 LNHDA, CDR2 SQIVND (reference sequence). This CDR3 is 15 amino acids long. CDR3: CASSRGTGQTGELFF. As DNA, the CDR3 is TGTGCCAGTAGTAGGGGGACAGGGCAAACCGGGGAGCTGTTTTTT.

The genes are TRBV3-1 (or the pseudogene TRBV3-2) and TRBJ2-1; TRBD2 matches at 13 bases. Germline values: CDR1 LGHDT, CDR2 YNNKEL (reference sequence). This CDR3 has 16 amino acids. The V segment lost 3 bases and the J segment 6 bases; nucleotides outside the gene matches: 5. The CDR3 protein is CASSHPTSGRGNEQFF. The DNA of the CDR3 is TGTGCCAGCAGCCATCCTACTAGCGGGAGGGGCAATGAGCAGTTCTTC.

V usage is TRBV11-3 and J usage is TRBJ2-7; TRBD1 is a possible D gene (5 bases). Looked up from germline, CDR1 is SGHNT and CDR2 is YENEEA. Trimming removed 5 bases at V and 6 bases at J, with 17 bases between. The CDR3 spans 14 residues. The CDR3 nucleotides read TGTGCCAGCAGCGCTCACCCAGGGATCAGCGAGCAGTACTTC. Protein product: CASSAHPGISEQYF.